This T cell receptor beta chain was recovered during a study of shared clonotypes between healthy human individuals (dated by TCRdb to 2020 to 2022). Study-level background: Two women and a few men aged 18 to 49 years were included in the cohort. Per donor, three plates each were used for CD4 naive and CD4 memory, two for CD8 naive, and one for CD8 memory. To estimate repertoire size and how much clonotype sharing occurs between individuals, the study deeply sequenced the blood TCR repertoires of 4 to 6 healthy adults. To increase sequencing depth and limit assay-specific biases, TCR repertoire library preparation and sequencing were carried out by different laboratories using diverse techniques. Between about 0.94 and 10 billion PBMCs per donor were obtained by leukapheresis. Broad study findings and their caveats: Larger estimated clonotype richness was generally found for naive subsets than for memory subsets. Clonotypes shared by all four sorted-subset donors showed higher generation probabilities than non-shared clonotypes. Because the study included a small number of donors, the genetic and exposure-history diversity represented was limited. Sharing across four donors was observed for about 5% of naive CD4, over 3% of naive CD8, roughly 2.3% of memory CD4, and about 0.4% of memory CD8 clonotypes. Even with the large sequencing depth, rarefaction of the sorted-subset datasets indicated that sequencing was incomplete. Pairwise subsampling led to the expectation that sequencing depth would affect the degree of clonotype sharing among donors. Sampling was limited to blood, and TCR repertoires in tissue likely differ from TCR repertoires in blood.

The germline V gene encodes CDR1 LGHNA and CDR2 YSLEER. Including the terminal cysteine and phenylalanine, the CDR3 comprises 18 residues. Kept here is only the CDR3 DNA, which spans 54 bases and is read in frame from base 1. The germline V end is reduced by 2 bases and the J end by 1 base; junction bases left unmatched: 13. Donors were healthy HIV-negative adults with no recently reported acute infections or vaccinations. Every donor was a Caucasian adult living in Nashville, Tennessee, USA. CD4+ T cells were enriched by magnetic negative selection; naive cells were then positively selected on CD45RA, and the negative fraction formed the memory subset. After blood collection by leukapheresis, PBMCs were isolated using Ficoll-Histopaque density gradient centrifugation and then cryopreserved in the vapor phase of liquid nitrogen. Analytical flow cytometry was used to check the purity and quantity of each magnetically sorted T cell population. Each sorted fraction had its genomic DNA isolated and then quantified by UV absorbance on a Nanodrop 2000c.

Comment on this clone: Its antigen is not yet known. No per-base quality is available; no much larger clone lies one base away.

Using the deep immunoSEQ assay, multiplex PCR amplified TCR CDR3 regions from genomic DNA. Extracted genomic DNA from each cell subset was spread evenly across all wells of several immunoSEQ 96-well plates, with each plate serving as a replicate. For sorted subsets, around 200 ng genomic DNA, equal to tens of thousands of T cell genomes, was loaded into each replicate PCR. The purified libraries were quantified using a Qubit 3.0 fluorometer, sized with a Bioanalyzer 2100, and then quantified again using the KAPA Library Quantification kit. Every immunoSEQ 96-well plate was sequenced on a separate single-read 150-cycle Illumina NextSeq 550 flow cell. The published analysis was carried out like this. Because the immunoSEQ output included only junctional sequences and no quality scores, the filtering could not be the same as the filtering used for full-length reads. Sequences were annotated with PyIR, a Python wrapper for IgBLAST v1.9, and V/J genes and CDR3 were assigned using IMGT germline references. Reads with weak V/J assignments (E-value above 1e-6), missing CDR3, stop codons, out-of-frame junctions, or ambiguous translated residues were removed. A V3J clonotype was defined by an identical inferred V gene, J gene, and CDR3 amino acid sequence. To compute the percentage overlap between repertoires, the number of shared unique clonotypes was divided by the size of the smaller repertoire. Repertoire richness was assessed with RTK rarefaction, the Chao1 estimator, and Recon v2.1 estimates of unobserved clonotypes. Generation probabilities for all TCRbeta clonotypes obtained by the gDNA method from several donors were computed using OLGA. TCRdb stores this immuneACCESS table with in-frame sequences only. Part of the clones is absent; in the studies checked, under half of the shortfall reflects unresolved V genes, and no reason is known for the rest. Clone size and V and J calls were adopted from that table, with D and trimming inferred from the DNA. The sample data list over 2 million clones, and 92% of these were observed just once. The ten largest clonotypes hold roughly 0.34% of the sample.

The sequenced sample was naive CD4+ T cells from PBMCs. The cell subset or site label, read with the paper, signifies: CD45RA+ positively selected. The sequence joins TRBV4-3 to TRBJ2-5; the junction holds 7 bases that match TRBD1. This receptor was obtained from a man between 18 and 35 years old in good health. Some clones in this sample may be carry-over from other donors' samples. The CDR3 sequence is CASSQQQYYGTVQETQYF. The nucleotides read TGCGCCAGCAGCCAACAGCAATATTATGGGACAGTCCAAGAGACCCAGTACTTC.